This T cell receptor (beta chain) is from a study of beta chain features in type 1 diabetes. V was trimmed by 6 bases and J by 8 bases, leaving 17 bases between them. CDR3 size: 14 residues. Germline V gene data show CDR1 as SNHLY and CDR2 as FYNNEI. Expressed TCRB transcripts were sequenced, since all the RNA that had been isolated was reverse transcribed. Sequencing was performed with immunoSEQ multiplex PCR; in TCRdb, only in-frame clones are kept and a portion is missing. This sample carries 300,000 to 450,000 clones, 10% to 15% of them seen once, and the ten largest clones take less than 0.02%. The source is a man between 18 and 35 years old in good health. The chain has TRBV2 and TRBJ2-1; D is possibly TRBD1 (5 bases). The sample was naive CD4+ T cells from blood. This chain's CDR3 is CASSDLPGYDEQFF. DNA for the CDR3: TGTGCCAGCAGCGATTTACCAGGGTACGATGAGCAGTTCTTC.